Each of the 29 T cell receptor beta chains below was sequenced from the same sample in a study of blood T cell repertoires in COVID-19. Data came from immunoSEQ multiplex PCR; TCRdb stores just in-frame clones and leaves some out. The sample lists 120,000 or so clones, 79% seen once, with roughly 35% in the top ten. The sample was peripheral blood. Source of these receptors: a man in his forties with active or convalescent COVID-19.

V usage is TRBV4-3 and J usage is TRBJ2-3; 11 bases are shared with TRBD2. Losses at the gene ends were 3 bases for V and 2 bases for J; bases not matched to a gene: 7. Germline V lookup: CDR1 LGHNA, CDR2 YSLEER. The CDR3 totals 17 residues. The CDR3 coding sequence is TGCGCCAGCAGCCATAGAGGGACTAGCGGACCCACAGATACGCAGTATTTT. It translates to CASSHRGTSGPTDTQYF.

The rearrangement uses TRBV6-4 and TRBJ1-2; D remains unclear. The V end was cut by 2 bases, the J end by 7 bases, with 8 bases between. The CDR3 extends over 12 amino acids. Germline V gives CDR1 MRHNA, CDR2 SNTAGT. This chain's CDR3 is CASSDGGFGYTF. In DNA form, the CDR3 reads TGTGCCAGCAGTGACGGAGGGTTTGGCTACACCTTC.

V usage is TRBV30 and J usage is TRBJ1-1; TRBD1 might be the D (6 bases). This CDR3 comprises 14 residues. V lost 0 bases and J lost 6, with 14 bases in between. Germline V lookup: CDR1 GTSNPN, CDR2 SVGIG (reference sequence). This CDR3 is CAWSVGSGVSEAFF. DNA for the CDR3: TGTGCCTGGAGTGTAGGGTCAGGGGTCTCTGAAGCTTTCTTT. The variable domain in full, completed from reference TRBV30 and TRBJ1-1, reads SQTIHQWPATLVQPVGSPLSLECTVEGTSNPNLYWYRQAAGRGLQLLFYSVGIGQISSEVPQNLSASRPQDRQFILSSKKLLLSDSGFYLCAWSVGSGVSEAFFGQGTRLTVV.

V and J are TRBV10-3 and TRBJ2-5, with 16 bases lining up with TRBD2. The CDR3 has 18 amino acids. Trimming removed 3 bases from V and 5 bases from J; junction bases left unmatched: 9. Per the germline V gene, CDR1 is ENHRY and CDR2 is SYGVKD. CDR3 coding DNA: TGTGCCATCAGTGACCTCTCCCCGGGACTAGCGGGGGGGGAGACCCAGTACTTC. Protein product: CAISDLSPGLAGGETQYF.

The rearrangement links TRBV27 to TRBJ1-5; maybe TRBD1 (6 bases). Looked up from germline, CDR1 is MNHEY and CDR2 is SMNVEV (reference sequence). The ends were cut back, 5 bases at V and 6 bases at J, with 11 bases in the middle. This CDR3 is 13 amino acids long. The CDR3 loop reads CASSARGAQPQHF. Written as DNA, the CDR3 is TGTGCCAGCAGTGCCCGGGGGGCTCAGCCCCAGCATTTT.

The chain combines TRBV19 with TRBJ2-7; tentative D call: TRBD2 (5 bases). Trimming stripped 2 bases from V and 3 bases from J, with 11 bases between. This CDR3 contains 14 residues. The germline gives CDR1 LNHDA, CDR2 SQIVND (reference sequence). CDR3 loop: CASSITPRGYEQYF. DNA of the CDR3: TGTGCCAGTAGTATAACACCTCGGGGCTACGAGCAGTACTTC.

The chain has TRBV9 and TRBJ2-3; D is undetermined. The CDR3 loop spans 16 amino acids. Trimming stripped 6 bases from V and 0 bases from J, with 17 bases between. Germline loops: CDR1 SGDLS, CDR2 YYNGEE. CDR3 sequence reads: CASTLSLDTSTDTQYF. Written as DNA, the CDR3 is TGTGCCAGCACCCTAAGCCTCGACACGAGCACAGATACGCAGTATTTT.

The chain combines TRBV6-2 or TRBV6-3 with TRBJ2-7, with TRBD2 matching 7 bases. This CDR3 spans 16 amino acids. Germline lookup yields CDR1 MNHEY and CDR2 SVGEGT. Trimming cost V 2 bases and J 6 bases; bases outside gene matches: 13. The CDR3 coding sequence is TGTGCCAGCAGTTACGTGGGACTAATTTTTGGTAGCGAGCAGTACTTC. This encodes CASSYVGLIFGSEQYF.

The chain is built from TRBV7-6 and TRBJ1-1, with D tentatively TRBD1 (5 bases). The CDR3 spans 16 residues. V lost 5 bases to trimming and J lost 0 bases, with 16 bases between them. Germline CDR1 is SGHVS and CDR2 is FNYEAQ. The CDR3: CASSPKTASLNTEAFF. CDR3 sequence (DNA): TGTGCCAGCAGCCCTAAGACAGCTTCCTTGAACACTGAAGCTTTCTTT.

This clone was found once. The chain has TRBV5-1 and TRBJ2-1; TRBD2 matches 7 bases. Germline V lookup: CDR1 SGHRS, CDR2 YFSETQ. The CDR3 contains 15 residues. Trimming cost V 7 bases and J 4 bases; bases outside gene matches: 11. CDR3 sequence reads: CASHYSLAVYNEQFF. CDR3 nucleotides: TGCGCCAGCCATTATAGTCTAGCGGTTTACAATGAGCAGTTCTTC.

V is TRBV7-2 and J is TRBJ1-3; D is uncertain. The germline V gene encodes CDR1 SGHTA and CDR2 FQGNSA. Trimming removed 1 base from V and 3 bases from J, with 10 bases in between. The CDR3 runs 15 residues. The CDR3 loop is CASSLDNGSGNTIYF. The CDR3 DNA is TGTGCCAGCAGCTTAGATAATGGCAGTGGAAACACCATATATTTT.

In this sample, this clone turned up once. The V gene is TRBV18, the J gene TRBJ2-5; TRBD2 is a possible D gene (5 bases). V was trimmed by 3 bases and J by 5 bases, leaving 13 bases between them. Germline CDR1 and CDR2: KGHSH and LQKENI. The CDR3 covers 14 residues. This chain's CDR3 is CASSPSGNRETQYF. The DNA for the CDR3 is TGTGCCAGCTCACCCTCGGGAAACCGCGAGACCCAGTACTTC.

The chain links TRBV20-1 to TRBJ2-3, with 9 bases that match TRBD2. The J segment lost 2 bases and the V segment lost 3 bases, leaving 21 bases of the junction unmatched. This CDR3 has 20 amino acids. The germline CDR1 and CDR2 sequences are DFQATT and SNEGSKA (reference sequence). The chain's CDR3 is CSASPRGGGARFMYTDTQYF. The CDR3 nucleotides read TGCAGTGCTAGTCCCCGGGGCGGGGGGGCCAGGTTCATGTACACAGATACGCAGTATTTT.

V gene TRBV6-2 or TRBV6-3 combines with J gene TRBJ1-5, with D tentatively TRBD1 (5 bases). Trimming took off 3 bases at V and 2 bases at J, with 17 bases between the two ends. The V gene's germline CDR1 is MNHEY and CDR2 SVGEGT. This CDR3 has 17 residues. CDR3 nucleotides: TGTGCCAGCAGTTATCAGCCCCCGGGGGTCGGCAATCAGCCCCAGCATTTT. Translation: CASSYQPPGVGNQPQHF.

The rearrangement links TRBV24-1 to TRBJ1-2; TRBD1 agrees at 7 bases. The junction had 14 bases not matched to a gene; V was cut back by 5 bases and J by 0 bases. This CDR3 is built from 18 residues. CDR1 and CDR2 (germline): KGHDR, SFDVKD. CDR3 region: CATSASRDSSYPNYGYTF. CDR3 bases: TGTGCCACCAGTGCTTCCCGGGACAGCTCTTACCCTAACTATGGCTACACCTTC.

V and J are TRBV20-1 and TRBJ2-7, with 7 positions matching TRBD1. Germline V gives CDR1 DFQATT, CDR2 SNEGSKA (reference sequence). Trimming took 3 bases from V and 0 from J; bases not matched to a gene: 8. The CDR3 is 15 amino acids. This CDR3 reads CSASAPTGSSYEQYF. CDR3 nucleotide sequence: TGCAGTGCTAGTGCCCCGACAGGGAGCTCCTACGAGCAGTACTTC.

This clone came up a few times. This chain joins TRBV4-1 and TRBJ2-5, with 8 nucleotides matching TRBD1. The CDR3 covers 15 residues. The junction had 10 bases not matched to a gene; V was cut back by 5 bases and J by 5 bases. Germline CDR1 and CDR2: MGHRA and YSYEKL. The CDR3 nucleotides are TGCGCCAGCAGCTTACGACAGGGGAGAGGGGAGACCCAGTACTTC. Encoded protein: CASSLRQGRGETQYF.

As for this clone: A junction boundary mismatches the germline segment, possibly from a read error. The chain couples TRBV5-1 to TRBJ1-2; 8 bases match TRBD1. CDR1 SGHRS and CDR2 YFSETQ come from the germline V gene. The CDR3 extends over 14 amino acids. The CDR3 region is CASRLGQDKGGYTF. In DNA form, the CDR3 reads TGCGCCAGCAGATTGGGACAGGACAAGGGTGGCTACACCTTC.

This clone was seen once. The CDR3 here is CATSDTSGYYNEQFF. The CDR3 nucleotides are TGTGCCACCAGTGATACTAGCGGGTACTACAATGAGCAGTTCTTC. V and J are TRBV24-1 and TRBJ2-1; 9 bases are shared with TRBD2. Germline V lookup: CDR1 KGHDR, CDR2 SFDVKD. The CDR3 spans 15 residues. V dropped 3 bases and J dropped 3; count of bases not matched to a gene: 2.

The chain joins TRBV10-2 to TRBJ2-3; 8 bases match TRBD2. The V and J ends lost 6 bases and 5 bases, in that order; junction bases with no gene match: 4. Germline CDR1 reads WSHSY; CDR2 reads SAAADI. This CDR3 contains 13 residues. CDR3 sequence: CASRAGGGDTQYF. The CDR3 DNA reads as TGCGCCAGCAGGGCGGGGGGCGGAGATACGCAGTATTTT.

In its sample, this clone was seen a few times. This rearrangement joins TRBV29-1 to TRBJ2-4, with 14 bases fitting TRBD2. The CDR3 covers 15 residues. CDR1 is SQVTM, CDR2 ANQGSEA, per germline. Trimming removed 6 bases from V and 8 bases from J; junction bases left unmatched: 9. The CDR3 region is CSVGGLAGARDIQYF. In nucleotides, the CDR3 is TGCAGCGTGGGGGGACTAGCGGGAGCTAGGGACATTCAGTACTTC.

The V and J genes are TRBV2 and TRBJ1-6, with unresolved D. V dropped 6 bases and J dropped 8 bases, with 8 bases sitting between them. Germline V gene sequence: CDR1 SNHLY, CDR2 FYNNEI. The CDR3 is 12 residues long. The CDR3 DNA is TGTGCCAGCAGGCCCCCGGATTCACCCCTCCACTTT. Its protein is CASRPPDSPLHF.

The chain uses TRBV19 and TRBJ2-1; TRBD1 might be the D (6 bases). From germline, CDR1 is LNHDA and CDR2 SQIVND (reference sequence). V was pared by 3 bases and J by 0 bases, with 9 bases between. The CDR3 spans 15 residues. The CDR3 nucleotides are TGTGCCAGTAGTATGGACAGAAGCTCCTACAATGAGCAGTTCTTC. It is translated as CASSMDRSSYNEQFF.

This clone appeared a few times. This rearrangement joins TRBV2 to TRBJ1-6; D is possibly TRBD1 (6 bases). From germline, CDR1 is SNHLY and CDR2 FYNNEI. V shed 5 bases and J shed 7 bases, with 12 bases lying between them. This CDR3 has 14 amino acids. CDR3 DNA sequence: TGTGCCAGCAGTACGGACAGAGTGAATTCACCCCTCCACTTT. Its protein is CASSTDRVNSPLHF.

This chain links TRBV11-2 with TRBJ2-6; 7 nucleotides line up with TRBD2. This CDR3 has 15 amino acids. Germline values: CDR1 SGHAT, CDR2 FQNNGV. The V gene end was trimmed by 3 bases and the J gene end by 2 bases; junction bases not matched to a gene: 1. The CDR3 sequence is CASSFGTTGANVLTF. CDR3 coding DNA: TGTGCCAGCAGCTTCGGGACTACTGGGGCCAACGTCCTGACTTTC.

The CDR3 here is CASKGQGRRQPQHF. The CDR3 nucleotides are TGTGCCAGCAAGGGACAGGGCCGAAGGCAGCCCCAGCATTTT. The chain couples TRBV6-5 to TRBJ1-5; TRBD1 aligns across 9 bases. Germline V gene lookup returns CDR1 MNHEY and CDR2 SVGAGI. The length of the CDR3 is 14 residues. V lost 7 bases to trimming and J lost 7 bases; unmatched junction nucleotides: 8.

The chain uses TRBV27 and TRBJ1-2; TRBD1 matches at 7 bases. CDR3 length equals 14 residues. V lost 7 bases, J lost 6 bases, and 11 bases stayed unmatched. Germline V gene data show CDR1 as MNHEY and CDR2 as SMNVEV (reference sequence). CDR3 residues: CASKLLSGGDGYTF. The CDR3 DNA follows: TGTGCCAGCAAACTCCTGTCAGGGGGTGATGGCTACACCTTC.

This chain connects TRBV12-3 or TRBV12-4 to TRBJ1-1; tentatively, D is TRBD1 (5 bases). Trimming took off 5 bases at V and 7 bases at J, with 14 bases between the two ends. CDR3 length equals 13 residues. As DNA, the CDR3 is TGTGCCAGCAGTGGGAGGGGCCGGAATGAAGCTTTCTTT. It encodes CASSGRGRNEAFF.

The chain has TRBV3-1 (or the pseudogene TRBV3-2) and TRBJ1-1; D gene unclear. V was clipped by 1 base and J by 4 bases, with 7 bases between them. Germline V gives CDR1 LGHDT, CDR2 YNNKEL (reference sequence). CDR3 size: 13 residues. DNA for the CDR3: TGTGCCAGCAGCCAAGGACGGAGCACTGAAGCTTTCTTT. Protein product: CASSQGRSTEAFF.